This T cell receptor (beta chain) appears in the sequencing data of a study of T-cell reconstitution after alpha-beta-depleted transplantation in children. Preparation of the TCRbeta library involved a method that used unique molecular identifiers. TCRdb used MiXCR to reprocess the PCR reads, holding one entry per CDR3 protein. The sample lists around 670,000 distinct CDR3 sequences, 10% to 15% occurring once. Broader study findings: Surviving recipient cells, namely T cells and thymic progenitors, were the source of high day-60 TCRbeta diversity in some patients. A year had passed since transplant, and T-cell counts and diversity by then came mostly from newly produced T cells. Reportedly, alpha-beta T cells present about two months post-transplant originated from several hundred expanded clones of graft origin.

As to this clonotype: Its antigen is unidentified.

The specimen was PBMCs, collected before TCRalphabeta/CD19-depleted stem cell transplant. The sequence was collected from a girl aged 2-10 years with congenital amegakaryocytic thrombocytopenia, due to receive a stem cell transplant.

CDR3 sequence (DNA): TGTGCCAGCAGGGACGGACTAGCGGGGACCCTACAAGAGACCCAGTACTTC. This translates into CASRDGLAGTLQETQYF. The chain couples TRBV12-3 or TRBV12-4 to TRBJ2-5; 12 bases agree with TRBD2. With V trimmed by 6 bases and J by 2 bases, 10 bases remained unmatched. The CDR3 has 17 amino acids.